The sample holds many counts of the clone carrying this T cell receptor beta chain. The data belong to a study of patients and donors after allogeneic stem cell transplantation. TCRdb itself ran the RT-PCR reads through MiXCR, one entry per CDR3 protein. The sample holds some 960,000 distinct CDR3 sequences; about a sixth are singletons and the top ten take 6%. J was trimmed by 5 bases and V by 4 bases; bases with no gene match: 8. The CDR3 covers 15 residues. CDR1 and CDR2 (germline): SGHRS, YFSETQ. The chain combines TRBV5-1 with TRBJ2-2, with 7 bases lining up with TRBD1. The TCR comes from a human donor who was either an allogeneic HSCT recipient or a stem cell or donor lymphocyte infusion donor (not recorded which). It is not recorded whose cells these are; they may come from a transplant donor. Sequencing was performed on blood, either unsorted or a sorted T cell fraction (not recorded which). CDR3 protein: CASSVGDSSTGELFF. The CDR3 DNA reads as TGCGCCAGCAGCGTAGGGGACAGTTCGACCGGGGAGCTGTTTTTT.